This entry is about one T cell receptor (beta chain). Its target is unknown. The data stem from a study of T cell clonotyping in hematopoietic cell transplantation. Findings of the study overall: Higher Inverse Simpson Index values in graft donor and pretransplant recipient predicted broader posttransplant TCR diversity. At the given depth, recipient repertoires were over 95% de novo clonotypes. After transplant, recipient diversity fell while pathologically expanded clonotypes grew through day 180. CD4 and CD8 repertoire contributions could not be separated without sorting.

Libraries were prepared by immunoSEQ multiplex PCR; TCRdb keeps only in-frame clonotypes and omits some of them. This sample has roughly 44,000 clones; 95% occur once, and the top ten carry approximately 0.9%. Sequencing input: peripheral blood mononuclear cells. This TCR was sampled from a man younger than 40 in good health. Some clones in this sample may be carry-over from other donors' samples.

The CDR3 loop is CASSLGRSSYNEQFF. CDR3 DNA sequence: TGCGCCAGCAGCTTGGGACGGAGCTCCTACAATGAGCAGTTCTTC. The chain combines TRBV5-1 with TRBJ2-1, with D unclear. V lost 0 bases, J lost 0 bases, and 7 bases lay in between. This CDR3 contains 15 residues. Germline loops: CDR1 SGHRS, CDR2 YFSETQ.